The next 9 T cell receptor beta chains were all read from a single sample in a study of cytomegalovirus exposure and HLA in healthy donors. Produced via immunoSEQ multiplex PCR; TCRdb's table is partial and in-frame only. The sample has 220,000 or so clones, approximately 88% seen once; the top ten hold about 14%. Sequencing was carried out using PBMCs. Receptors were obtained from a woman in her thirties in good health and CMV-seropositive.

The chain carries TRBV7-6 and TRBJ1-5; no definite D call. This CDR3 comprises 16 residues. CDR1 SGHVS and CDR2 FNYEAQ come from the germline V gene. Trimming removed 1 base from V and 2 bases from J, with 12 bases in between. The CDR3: CASSLGTIEGNQPQHF. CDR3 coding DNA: TGTGCCAGCAGCTTAGGAACAATAGAAGGCAATCAGCCCCAGCATTTT.

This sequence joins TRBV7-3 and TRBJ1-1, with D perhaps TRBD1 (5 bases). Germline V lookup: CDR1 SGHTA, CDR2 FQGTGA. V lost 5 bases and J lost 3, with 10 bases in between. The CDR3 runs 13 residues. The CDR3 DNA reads TGTGCCAGCAGCACCGCAGGGTACACTGAAGCTTTCTTT. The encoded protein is CASSTAGYTEAFF.

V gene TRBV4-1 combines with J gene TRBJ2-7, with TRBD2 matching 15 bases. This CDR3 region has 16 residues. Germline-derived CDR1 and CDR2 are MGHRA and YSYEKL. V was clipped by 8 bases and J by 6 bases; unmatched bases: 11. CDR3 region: CASGPGLAGGAVEQYF. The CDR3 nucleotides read TGCGCCAGCGGACCGGGACTAGCGGGAGGTGCGGTCGAGCAGTACTTC.

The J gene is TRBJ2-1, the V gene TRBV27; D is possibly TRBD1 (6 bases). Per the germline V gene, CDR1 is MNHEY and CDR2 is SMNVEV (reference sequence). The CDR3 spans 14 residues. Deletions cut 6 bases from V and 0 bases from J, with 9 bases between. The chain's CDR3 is CASSQGSSYNEQFF. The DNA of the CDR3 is TGTGCCAGCAGCCAGGGGAGCTCCTACAATGAGCAGTTCTTC.

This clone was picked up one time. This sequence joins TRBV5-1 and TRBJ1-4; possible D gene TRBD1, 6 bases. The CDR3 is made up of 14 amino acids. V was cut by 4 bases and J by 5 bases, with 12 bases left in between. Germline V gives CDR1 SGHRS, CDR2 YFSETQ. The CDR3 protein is CASSLTGGNEKLFF. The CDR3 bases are TGCGCCAGCAGCCTGACAGGCGGAAATGAAAAACTGTTTTTT.

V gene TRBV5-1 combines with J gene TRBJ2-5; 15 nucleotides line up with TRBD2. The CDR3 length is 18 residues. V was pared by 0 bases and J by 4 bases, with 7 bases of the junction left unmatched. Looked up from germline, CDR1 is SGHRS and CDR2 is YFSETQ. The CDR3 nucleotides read TGCGCCAGCAGCTTGGAGGGACTAGCGGGAGGAGGGGGAGAGACCCAGTACTTC. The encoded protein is CASSLEGLAGGGGETQYF.

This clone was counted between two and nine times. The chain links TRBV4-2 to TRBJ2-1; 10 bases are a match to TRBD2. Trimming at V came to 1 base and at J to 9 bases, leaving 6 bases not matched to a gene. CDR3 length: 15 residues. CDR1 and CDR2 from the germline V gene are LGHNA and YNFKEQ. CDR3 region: CASSQGSSGSGEQFF. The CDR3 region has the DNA TGTGCCAGCAGCCAAGGGTCTAGCGGGAGTGGTGAGCAGTTCTTC.

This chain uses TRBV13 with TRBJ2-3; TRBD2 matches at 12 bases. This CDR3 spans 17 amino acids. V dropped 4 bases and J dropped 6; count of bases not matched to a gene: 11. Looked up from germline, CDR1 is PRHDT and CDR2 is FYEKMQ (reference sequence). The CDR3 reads CASSSTLLAGGPDTQYF. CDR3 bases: TGTGCCAGCAGCTCCACCCTTCTAGCGGGAGGGCCGGATACGCAGTATTTT.

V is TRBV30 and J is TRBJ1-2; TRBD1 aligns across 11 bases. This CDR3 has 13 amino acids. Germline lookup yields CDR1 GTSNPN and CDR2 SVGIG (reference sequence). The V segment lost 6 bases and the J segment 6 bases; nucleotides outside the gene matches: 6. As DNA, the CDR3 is TGTGCCTGCCTGGACAGGGGGCCTGATGGCTACACCTTC. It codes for CACLDRGPDGYTF.